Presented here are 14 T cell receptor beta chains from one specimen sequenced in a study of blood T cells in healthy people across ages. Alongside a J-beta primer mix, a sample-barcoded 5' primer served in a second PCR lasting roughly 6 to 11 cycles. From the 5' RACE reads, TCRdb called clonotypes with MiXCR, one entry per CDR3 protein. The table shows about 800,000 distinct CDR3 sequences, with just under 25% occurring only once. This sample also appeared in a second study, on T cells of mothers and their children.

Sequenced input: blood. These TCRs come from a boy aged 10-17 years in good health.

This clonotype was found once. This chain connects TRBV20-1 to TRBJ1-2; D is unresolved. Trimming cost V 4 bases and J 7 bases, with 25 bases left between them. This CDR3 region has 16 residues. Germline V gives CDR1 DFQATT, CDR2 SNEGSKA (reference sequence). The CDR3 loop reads CSATPVDLRRMGGYTF. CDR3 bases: TGCAGTGCTACCCCCGTAGACCTACGCCGGATGGGTGGCTACACCTTC.

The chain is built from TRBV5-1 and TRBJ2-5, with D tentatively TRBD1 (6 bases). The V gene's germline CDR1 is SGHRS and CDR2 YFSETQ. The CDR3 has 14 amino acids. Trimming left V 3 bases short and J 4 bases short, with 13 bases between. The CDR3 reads CASSSNTGIETQYF. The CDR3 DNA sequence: TGCGCCAGCAGCTCCAATACAGGGATAGAGACCCAGTACTTC.

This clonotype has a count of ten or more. CDR3 protein: CASSPTANTEAFF. The CDR3 nucleotides are TGTGCCAGCTCACCAACGGCCAACACTGAAGCTTTCTTT. The chain uses TRBV18 and TRBJ1-1; D call uncertain. Germline CDR1 KGHSH, CDR2 LQKENI. The CDR3 sequence is 13 residues long. V shed 2 bases and J shed 2 bases, with 6 bases lying between them.

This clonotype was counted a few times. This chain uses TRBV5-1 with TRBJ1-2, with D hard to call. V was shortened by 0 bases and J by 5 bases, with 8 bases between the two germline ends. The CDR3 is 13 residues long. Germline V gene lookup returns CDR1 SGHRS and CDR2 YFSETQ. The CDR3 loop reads CASSLADAYGYTF. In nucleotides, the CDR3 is TGCGCCAGCAGCTTGGCCGACGCATATGGCTACACCTTC. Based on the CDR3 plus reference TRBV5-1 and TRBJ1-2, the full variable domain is KAGVTQTPRYLIKTRGQQVTLSCSPISGHRSVSWYQQTPGQGLQFLFEYFSETQRNKGNFPGRFSGRQFSNSRSEMNVSTLELGDSALYLCASSLADAYGYTFGSGTRLTVV.

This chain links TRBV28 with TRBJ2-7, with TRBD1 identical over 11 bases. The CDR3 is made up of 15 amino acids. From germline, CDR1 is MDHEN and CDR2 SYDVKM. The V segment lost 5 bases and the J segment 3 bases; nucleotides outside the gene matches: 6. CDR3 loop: CASSRPGQGVYEQYF. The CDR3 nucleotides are TGTGCCAGCAGTCGCCCGGGACAGGGGGTCTACGAGCAGTACTTC.

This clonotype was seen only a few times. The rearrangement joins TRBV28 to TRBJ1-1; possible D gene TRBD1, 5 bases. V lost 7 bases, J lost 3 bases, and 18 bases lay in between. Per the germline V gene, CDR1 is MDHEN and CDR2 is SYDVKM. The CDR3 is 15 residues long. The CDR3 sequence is CASTRRGAGDTEAFF. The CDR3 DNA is TGTGCCAGCACCCGACGAGGGGCAGGTGACACTGAAGCTTTCTTT.

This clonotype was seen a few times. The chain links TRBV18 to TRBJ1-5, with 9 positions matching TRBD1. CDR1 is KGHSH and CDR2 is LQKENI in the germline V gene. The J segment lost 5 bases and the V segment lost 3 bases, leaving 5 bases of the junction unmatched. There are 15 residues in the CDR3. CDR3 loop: CASSPSQGAHQPQHF. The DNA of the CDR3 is TGTGCCAGCTCACCTTCACAGGGGGCTCATCAGCCCCAGCATTTT.

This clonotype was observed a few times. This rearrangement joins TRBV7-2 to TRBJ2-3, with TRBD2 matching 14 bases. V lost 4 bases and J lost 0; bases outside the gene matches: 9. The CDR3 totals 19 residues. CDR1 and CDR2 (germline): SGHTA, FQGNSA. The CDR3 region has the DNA TGTGCCAGCAGCTGGACTAGCGGGGGGCTTGCAACTAGCACAGATACGCAGTATTTT. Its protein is CASSWTSGGLATSTDTQYF.

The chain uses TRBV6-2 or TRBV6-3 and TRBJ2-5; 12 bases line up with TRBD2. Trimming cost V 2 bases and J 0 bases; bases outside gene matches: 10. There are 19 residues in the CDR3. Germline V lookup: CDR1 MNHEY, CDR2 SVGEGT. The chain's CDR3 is CASSYPLRPSGGDQETQYF. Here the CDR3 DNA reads TGTGCCAGCAGTTACCCCCTCCGCCCTAGCGGGGGGGACCAAGAGACCCAGTACTTC.

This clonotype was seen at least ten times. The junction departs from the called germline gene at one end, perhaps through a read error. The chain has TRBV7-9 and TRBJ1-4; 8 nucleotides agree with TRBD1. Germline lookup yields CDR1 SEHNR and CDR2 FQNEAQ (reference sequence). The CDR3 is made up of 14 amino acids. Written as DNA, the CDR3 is TGCGCCAGCAGCCGGACAGGGAGTAATGAAAAACTGTTTTTT. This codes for CASSRTGSNEKLFF. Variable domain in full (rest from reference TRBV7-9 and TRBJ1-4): DTGVSQNPRHKITKRGQNVTFRCDPISEHNRLYWYRQTLGQGPEFLTYFQNEAQLEKSRLLSDRFSAERPKGSFSTLEIQRTEQGDSAMYLCASSRTGSNEKLFFGSGTQLSVL.

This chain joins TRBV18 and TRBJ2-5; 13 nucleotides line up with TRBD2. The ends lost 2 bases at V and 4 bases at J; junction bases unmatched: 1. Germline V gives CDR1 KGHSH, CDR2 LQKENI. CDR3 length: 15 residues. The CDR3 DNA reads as TGTGCCAGCTCACCAAGGACTAGCGGGGGAGAGACCCAGTACTTC. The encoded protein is CASSPRTSGGETQYF.

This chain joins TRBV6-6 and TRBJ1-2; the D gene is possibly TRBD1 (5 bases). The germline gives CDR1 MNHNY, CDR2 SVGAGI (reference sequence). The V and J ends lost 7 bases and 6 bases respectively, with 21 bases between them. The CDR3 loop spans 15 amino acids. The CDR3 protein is CASKNEQDLRDGYTF. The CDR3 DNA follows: TGTGCCAGCAAAAATGAACAGGACTTGAGGGATGGCTACACCTTC.

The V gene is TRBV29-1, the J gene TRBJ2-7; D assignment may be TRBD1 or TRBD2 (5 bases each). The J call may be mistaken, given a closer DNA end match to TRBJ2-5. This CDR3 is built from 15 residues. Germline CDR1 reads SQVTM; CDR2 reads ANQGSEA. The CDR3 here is CSVPTPGRKQETQYF. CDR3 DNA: TGCAGCGTCCCCACCCCGGGACGGAAACAAGAGACCCAGTACTTC.

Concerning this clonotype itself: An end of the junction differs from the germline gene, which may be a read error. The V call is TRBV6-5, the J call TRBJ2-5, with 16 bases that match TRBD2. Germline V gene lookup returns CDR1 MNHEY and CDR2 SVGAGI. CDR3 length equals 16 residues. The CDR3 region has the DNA TGTGCCAGCAGTTTCTCGCCGGGACTAGCGGGAGGGCCATTGTTCTTC. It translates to CASSFSPGLAGGPLFF.